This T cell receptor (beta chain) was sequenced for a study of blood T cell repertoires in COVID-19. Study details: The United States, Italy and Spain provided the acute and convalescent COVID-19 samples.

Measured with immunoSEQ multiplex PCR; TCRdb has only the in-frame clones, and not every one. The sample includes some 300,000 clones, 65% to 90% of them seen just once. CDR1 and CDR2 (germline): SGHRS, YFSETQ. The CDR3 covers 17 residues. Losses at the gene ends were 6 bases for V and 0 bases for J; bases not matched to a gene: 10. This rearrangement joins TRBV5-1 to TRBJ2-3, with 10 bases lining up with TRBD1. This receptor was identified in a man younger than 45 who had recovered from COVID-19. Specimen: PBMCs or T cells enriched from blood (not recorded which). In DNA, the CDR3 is TGCGCCAGCAAATGGCGGGACAGGGGCTTTAGCACAGATACGCAGTATTTT. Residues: CASKWRDRGFSTDTQYF.